One and the same sample provided the 30 T cell receptor beta chains below, sequenced in a study of OX40 agonist ivuxolimab in advanced cancers. Assay: immunoSEQ multiplex PCR; the TCRdb copy retains only in-frame clones and omits some. The sample contains tens of thousands of clones, 65% to 85% of which appear only once. Sample: CD4+ or CD8+ T cells sorted from blood, taken in a trial of the OX40 agonist ivuxolimab. The receptors come from an adult with an advanced solid tumor such as melanoma, head and neck, liver or kidney cancer.

V usage is TRBV15 and J usage is TRBJ2-1; 9 positions match TRBD1. The CDR3 runs to 17 residues. Germline CDR1 and CDR2: LNHNV and YYDKDF (reference sequence). The V segment lost 4 bases and the J segment 3 bases; nucleotides outside the gene matches: 10. CDR3 nucleotide sequence: TGTGCCACCAGCAAATCACGACAGGGGGTGAACTACAATGAGCAGTTCTTC. It translates to CATSKSRQGVNYNEQFF.

This clone was seen more than once but under ten times. This chain connects TRBV19 to TRBJ1-4, with D maybe TRBD1 (5 bases). The CDR3 has 14 amino acids. The ends were cut back, 7 bases at V and 8 bases at J, with 17 bases in the middle. Germline assignment: CDR1 LNHDA and CDR2 SQIVND (reference sequence). The DNA of the CDR3 is TGTGCCAGTACTCACCGGGGCGTCGGGGAAAAACTGTTTTTT. Encoded protein: CASTHRGVGEKLFF. The full variable domain, in which reference TRBV19 and TRBJ1-4 provide the parts outside the CDR3, is DGGITQSPKYLFRKEGQNVTLSCEQNLNHDAMYWYRQDPGQGLRLIYYSQIVNDFQKGDIAEGYSVSREKKESFPLTVTSAQKNPTAFYLCASTHRGVGEKLFFGSGTQLSVL.

The chain combines TRBV2 with TRBJ1-5, with a possible D match to TRBD1 (5 bases). CDR1 is SNHLY and CDR2 is FYNNEI in the germline V gene. The length of the CDR3 is 16 residues. Trimming removed 7 bases at V and 6 bases at J, with 22 bases between. The CDR3 sequence: CASNGDPRDGGQPQHF. The CDR3 nucleotides are TGTGCCAGCAACGGGGACCCTAGAGACGGGGGTCAGCCCCAGCATTTT. The variable domain in full, completed from reference TRBV2 and TRBJ1-5, reads EPEVTQTPSHQVTQMGQEVILRCVPISNHLYFYWYRQILGQKVEFLVSFYNNEISEKSEIFDDQFSVERPDGSNFTLKIRSTKLEDSAMYFCASNGDPRDGGQPQHFGDGTRLSIL.

V usage is TRBV5-6 and J usage is TRBJ2-1, with TRBD2 matching over 9 bases. J was trimmed by 8 bases and V by 1 base; bases with no gene match: 13. Germline lookup yields CDR1 SGHDT and CDR2 YYEEEE. The CDR3 loop spans 17 amino acids. CDR3: CASSLIGIAGAGHEQFF. The CDR3 region has the DNA TGTGCCAGCAGCTTGATTGGGATAGCGGGAGCAGGGCATGAGCAGTTCTTC.

V gene TRBV9 combines with J gene TRBJ1-6; D gene unclear. Trimming removed 0 bases at V and 9 bases at J, with 7 bases between. Germline CDR1 is SGDLS and CDR2 is YYNGEE. There are 13 residues in the CDR3. CDR3: CASSVGVGSPLHF. The CDR3 nucleotides are TGTGCCAGCAGCGTAGGGGTGGGTTCACCCCTCCACTTT.

The gene calls are TRBV7-9 and TRBJ2-5, with 8 positions matching TRBD2. After removal of 3 bases from V and 5 bases from J, the junction contained 8 bases not matched to a gene. This CDR3 is built from 15 residues. Germline V gene data show CDR1 as SEHNR and CDR2 as FQNEAQ (reference sequence). The CDR3 loop reads CASSLGGRNLETQYF. CDR3 DNA sequence: TGTGCCAGCAGCTTGGGCGGGAGGAATTTGGAGACCCAGTACTTC.

The chain joins TRBV28 to TRBJ1-1, with D uncertain. CDR3 size: 13 residues. CDR1 is MDHEN and CDR2 is SYDVKM in the germline V gene. Trimming took 7 bases from V and 0 from J, leaving 9 bases between them. CDR3 DNA sequence: TGTGCCAGCATTAACGGCATGAACACTGAAGCTTTCTTT. Amino acid sequence: CASINGMNTEAFF.

This chain connects TRBV5-4 to TRBJ2-7, with D tentatively TRBD2 (5 bases). The CDR3 is 14 amino acids. Germline V gene data show CDR1 as SGHNT and CDR2 as YYREEE (reference sequence). V was trimmed by 3 bases and J by 3 bases, leaving 13 bases between them. DNA of the CDR3: TGTGCCAGCAGCTCTGCGACTACCTACTACGAGCAGTACTTC. This sequence encodes CASSSATTYYEQYF.

This clone is judged medium-sized. The chain is built from TRBV6-5 and TRBJ1-1; D is possibly TRBD1 (5 bases). With 6 bases removed from V and 5 bases from J, the gap between germline ends came to 10 bases. CDR1 is MNHEY and CDR2 is SVGAGI in the germline V gene. CDR3 length: 12 residues. The CDR3 sequence is CASSYGGTEAFF. The CDR3 DNA sequence: TGTGCCAGCAGCTACGGGGGGACTGAAGCTTTCTTT.

This rearrangement joins TRBV5-1 to TRBJ2-4; D perhaps matches TRBD2 (6 bases). Germline-derived CDR1 and CDR2 are SGHRS and YFSETQ. V was pared by 4 bases and J by 8 bases, with 19 bases between. The CDR3 has 15 amino acids. CDR3 sequence (DNA): TGCGCCAGCAGCCACGGGACTCCCCCTGAGGACATTCAGTACTTC. Protein product: CASSHGTPPEDIQYF.

The J gene is TRBJ2-1, the V gene TRBV29-1; 7 positions agree with TRBD2. This CDR3 region has 14 residues. In germline, CDR1 is SQVTM, CDR2 ANQGSEA. The V gene end was trimmed by 3 bases and the J gene end by 4 bases; junction bases not matched to a gene: 6. The CDR3: CSVDLRERYNEQFF. CDR3 DNA sequence: TGCAGCGTTGATTTGCGGGAGCGATACAATGAGCAGTTCTTC.

This chain links TRBV2 with TRBJ2-5; possibly TRBD1 for D (5 bases). V was cut by 6 bases and J by 1 base, with 9 bases left in between. Germline V gives CDR1 SNHLY, CDR2 FYNNEI. This CDR3 has 13 residues. The CDR3 sequence: CASSAGIQETQYF. CDR3 in DNA: TGTGCCAGCAGCGCAGGGATCCAAGAGACCCAGTACTTC.

CDR3 coding DNA: TGCGCCAGCGGCGTGTGGGGGCGGGAGACCCAGTACTTC. Translated: CASGVWGRETQYF. The chain has TRBV4-3 and TRBJ2-5, with D possibly being TRBD1 (6 bases). Trimming left V 8 bases short and J 5 bases short, with 15 bases between. Germline V gives CDR1 LGHNA, CDR2 YSLEER. The CDR3 runs to 13 residues.

The chain employs TRBV14 and TRBJ1-1; D uncertain. V lost 2 bases, J lost 1 base, and 23 bases lay in between. CDR1 and CDR2 (germline): SGHDN, FVKESK. This CDR3 comprises 19 residues. The CDR3 region has the DNA TGTGCCAGCAGCCAAAAGGCCCAGGATGGCAGGACGAAGAACACTGAAGCTTTCTTT. As protein: CASSQKAQDGRTKNTEAFF.

The chain recombines TRBV5-1 with TRBJ2-1, with 16 bases matching TRBD2. Germline CDR1 reads SGHRS; CDR2 reads YFSETQ. J gave up 6 bases and V 4 bases, and 4 bases lay outside the gene matches. This CDR3 has 16 residues. The CDR3 DNA reads as TGCGCCAGCAGCCAGGGACTAGCGGGAGGGACCAATGAGCAGTTCTTC. Translated: CASSQGLAGGTNEQFF. Variable domain in full (rest from reference TRBV5-1 and TRBJ2-1): KAGVTQTPRYLIKTRGQQVTLSCSPISGHRSVSWYQQTPGQGLQFLFEYFSETQRNKGNFPGRFSGRQFSNSRSEMNVSTLELGDSALYLCASSQGLAGGTNEQFFGPGTRLTVL.

Worth noting for this clone: One end of the junction is discordant with germline, which a read error may explain. This sequence joins TRBV29-1 and TRBJ2-3; a weak D match, TRBD2 (5 bases). The CDR3 contains 11 residues. Germline CDR1 is SQVTM and CDR2 is ANQGSEA. CDR3 region: CSAGETHLWWF. CDR3 DNA sequence: TGCAGCGCTGGGGAGACTCATTTGTGGTGGTTT.

The chain joins TRBV18 to TRBJ1-2, with no clear D. Trimming shortened V by 3 bases and J by 7 bases, and 12 bases separated the two germline ends. The CDR3 extends over 13 amino acids. Germline V gene sequence: CDR1 KGHSH, CDR2 LQKENI. The CDR3 DNA sequence: TGTGCCAGCTCACCGTTCGGGGAGGCTGGCTACACCTTC. It yields the protein CASSPFGEAGYTF.

The CDR3 DNA reads as TGTGCCAGCAGCTTAAAAGGAGTAGGGACCCAGTACTTC. Protein sequence: CASSLKGVGTQYF. The V call is TRBV7-3, the J call TRBJ2-5; D is unresolved. V lost 1 base and J 7 bases, leaving 10 bases between the germline ends. This CDR3 contains 13 residues. Per the germline V gene, CDR1 is SGHTA and CDR2 is FQGTGA.

J is TRBJ1-5 and V is TRBV9, with no clear D. The CDR3 loop spans 13 amino acids. The germline V gene encodes CDR1 SGDLS and CDR2 YYNGEE. V was clipped by 4 bases and J by 1 base, with 6 bases between them. CDR3 sequence: CASSSDSNQPQHF. In nucleotides, the CDR3 is TGTGCCAGCAGCTCGGACAGCAATCAGCCCCAGCATTTT.

The chain joins TRBV21-1 to TRBJ2-1; the table's D call TRBD1 went unverified against the DNA. TRBV21-1 is deemed a pseudogene. This CDR3 spans 15 amino acids. CDR3 amino acids: CASSTGGDSYNEQFF. In DNA form, the CDR3 reads TGTGCCAGCAGCACGGGCGGGGACAGCTACAATGAGCAGTTCTTC.

V and J are TRBV6-5 and TRBJ2-5, with 10 bases aligning to TRBD2. CDR1 is MNHEY and CDR2 is SVGAGI in the germline V gene. CDR3 length: 14 amino acids. J lost 4 bases, V lost 7 bases, and 6 bases had no gene match. The CDR3 is CASTLAGGTETQYF. The CDR3 DNA reads as TGTGCCAGCACATTAGCGGGGGGAACAGAGACCCAGTACTTC.

For the CDR3, the DNA is TGTGCCAGCAGTTACTCGAGACTGCTGGCAGATACGCAGTATTTT. Translated, it gives CASSYSRLLADTQYF. This chain joins TRBV6-5 and TRBJ2-3, with D unresolved. V gave up 0 bases and J gave up 4 bases, with 11 bases separating them. The CDR3 is 15 residues long. Germline V gives CDR1 MNHEY, CDR2 SVGAGI.

Only a few counts were recorded for this clone. V and J are TRBV20-1 and TRBJ2-5, with D hard to call. This CDR3 region has 11 residues. The germline CDR1 and CDR2 sequences are DFQATT and SNEGSKA (reference sequence). The germline V and J ends were trimmed by 7 bases and 4 bases, with 10 bases remaining between them. In DNA, the CDR3 is TGCAGTGGATCAGTTGGAGAGACCCAGTACTTC. This encodes CSGSVGETQYF.

The chain recombines TRBV6-5 with TRBJ2-7; 9 nucleotides agree with TRBD2. CDR3 length equals 13 residues. V trimming: 7 bases; J trimming: 3 bases; junction bases outside the gene matches: 4. Germline loops: CDR1 MNHEY, CDR2 SVGAGI. CDR3 amino acids: CASTLAGSYEQYF. DNA for the CDR3: TGTGCCAGCACCCTAGCGGGGAGCTACGAGCAGTACTTC.

This clone has a single count. J is TRBJ1-2 and V is TRBV27; TRBD1 is a possible D gene (6 bases). This CDR3 contains 15 residues. V was cut by 6 bases and J by 8 bases, with 22 bases left in between. CDR1 is MNHEY and CDR2 is SMNVEV in the germline V gene (reference sequence). The CDR3 nucleotides read TGTGCCAGCAGACCCGAAACAGGGAACTTTCGCGGCTACACCTTC. It codes for CASRPETGNFRGYTF.

This chain uses TRBV9 with TRBJ2-2, with TRBD2 identical over 11 bases. Germline V gene sequence: CDR1 SGDLS, CDR2 YYNGEE. CDR3 size: 15 residues. The junction had 4 bases not matched to a gene; V was cut back by 1 base and J by 8 bases. CDR3 bases: TGTGCCAGCAGCGTATCGCTAGCGGGAGGTGGGGAGCTGTTTTTT. Amino acids: CASSVSLAGGGELFF. Variable domain in full (rest from reference TRBV9 and TRBJ2-2): DSGVTQTPKHLITATGQRVTLRCSPRSGDLSVYWYQQSLDQGLQFLIQYYNGEERAKGNILERFSAQQFPDLHSELNLSSLELGDSALYFCASSVSLAGGGELFFGEGSRLTVL.

The genes are TRBV4-2 and TRBJ1-5; D not certain. Trimming stripped 0 bases from V and 5 bases from J, with 14 bases between. This CDR3 has 16 amino acids. Germline CDR1 and CDR2: LGHNA and YNFKEQ. The CDR3 region is CASSQDEGSVHQPQHF. CDR3 coding DNA: TGTGCCAGCAGCCAAGATGAAGGGTCAGTACATCAGCCCCAGCATTTT.

This rearrangement joins TRBV13 to TRBJ1-4; no clear D gene. CDR3 length: 15 amino acids. V lost 2 bases to trimming and J lost 7 bases, with 14 bases between them. CDR1 is PRHDT and CDR2 is FYEKMQ in the germline V gene (reference sequence). CDR3 sequence: CASSLSGTAGEKLFF. The DNA of the CDR3 is TGTGCCAGCAGCTTATCTGGTACTGCGGGTGAAAAACTGTTTTTT.

As regards this clone: The sample holds other DNA sequences that translate to the same CDR3. The rearrangement uses TRBV5-1 and TRBJ1-1, with 7 positions matching TRBD1. V shed 0 bases, J shed 0 bases, and the junction held 2 bases outside the gene matches. The V gene's germline CDR1 is SGHRS and CDR2 YFSETQ. The CDR3 has 15 residues. CDR3 sequence (DNA): TGCGCCAGCAGCTTGGGACAGGGCATGAACACTGAAGCTTTCTTT. Translated: CASSLGQGMNTEAFF.

The rearrangement links TRBV19 to TRBJ2-7, with TRBD1 matching 7 bases. Trimming cost V 5 bases and J 3 bases; bases outside gene matches: 10. Germline CDR1 LNHDA, CDR2 SQIVND (reference sequence). The CDR3 sequence is 15 residues long. The CDR3 spells CASSPRARGIYEQYF. The CDR3 region has the DNA TGTGCCAGTAGTCCTCGGGCCAGGGGGATCTACGAGCAGTACTTC.